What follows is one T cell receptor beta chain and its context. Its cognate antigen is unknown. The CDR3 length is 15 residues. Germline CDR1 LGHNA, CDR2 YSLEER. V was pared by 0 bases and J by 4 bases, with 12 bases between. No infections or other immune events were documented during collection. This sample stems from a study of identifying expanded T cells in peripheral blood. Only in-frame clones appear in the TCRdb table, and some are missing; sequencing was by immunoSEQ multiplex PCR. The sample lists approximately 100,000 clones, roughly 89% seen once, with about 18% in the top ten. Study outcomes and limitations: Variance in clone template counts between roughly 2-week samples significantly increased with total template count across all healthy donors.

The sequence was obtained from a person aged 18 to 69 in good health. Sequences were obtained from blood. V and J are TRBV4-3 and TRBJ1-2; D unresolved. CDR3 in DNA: TGCGCCAGCAGCCAAGATATAACAGACTTCTATGGCTACACCTTC. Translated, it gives CASSQDITDFYGYTF.